The 17 T cell receptor beta chains presented below share a single source sample, sequenced in a study of Tregs in tolerant kidney transplant recipients (dated by TCRdb to about 2019). The library was obtained by the immunoSEQ multiplex PCR assay. TCRdb holds this immuneACCESS table with in-frame rearrangements only. Some clones are missing; in checked studies, unresolved V genes explain under half, and the rest has no known cause. Counted in this sample were tens of thousands of clones; 75% to 95% of them appeared once. The ten largest clonotypes hold 1.5% to 2% of the sample. The transplants used related donors along with nonmyeloablative bone marrow transplantation, and in the human trials mixed chimerism was transient. The sequenced sample was CD4+ T cells from blood (PBMCs), obtained 24 months after the transplant. These receptors all come from a human patient who received a combined kidney and bone marrow transplant. After a transplant, certain T cells may trace back to the graft donor.

This chain uses TRBV19 with TRBJ1-5; D possibly corresponds to TRBD1 (5 bases). Trimming cost V 7 bases and J 0 bases, with 19 bases left between them. This CDR3 spans 17 amino acids. Germline CDR1 reads LNHDA; CDR2 reads SQIVND (reference sequence). CDR3 bases: TGTGCCAGTACCCAATACCCGACAGTTTATAGCAATCAGCCCCAGCATTTT. Protein sequence: CASTQYPTVYSNQPQHF.

This chain joins TRBV15 and TRBJ2-7, with D perhaps TRBD1 (6 bases). Trimming removed 3 bases at V and 5 bases at J, with 20 bases between. This CDR3 has 16 amino acids. CDR1 is LNHNV and CDR2 is YYDKDF in the germline V gene (reference sequence). DNA for the CDR3: TGTGCCACCAGCAGCCCAAGGTCATGGGGGCGTGACGAGCAGTACTTC. It yields the protein CATSSPRSWGRDEQYF.

The rearrangement joins TRBV19 to TRBJ2-1, with a possible D match to TRBD2 (6 bases). The V gene's germline CDR1 is LNHDA and CDR2 SQIVND (reference sequence). The V end was cut by 3 bases, the J end by 8 bases, with 14 bases between. There are 14 residues in the CDR3. The CDR3 sequence is CASSISRDGYEQFF. CDR3 coding DNA: TGTGCCAGTAGTATCTCGCGGGACGGCTATGAGCAGTTCTTC.

The V and J genes are TRBV7-9 and TRBJ2-1; 11 bases are a match to TRBD2. CDR1 is SEHNR and CDR2 is FQNEAQ in the germline V gene (reference sequence). This CDR3 comprises 16 residues. Trimming cost V 1 base and J 5 bases; bases outside gene matches: 4. This CDR3 reads CASSLGLAGLNNEQFF. The CDR3 DNA follows: TGTGCCAGCAGCTTAGGACTAGCGGGATTAAACAATGAGCAGTTCTTC. The whole variable domain, remainder taken from reference TRBV7-9 and TRBJ2-1, is DTGVSQNPRHKITKRGQNVTFRCDPISEHNRLYWYRQTLGQGPEFLTYFQNEAQLEKSRLLSDRFSAERPKGSFSTLEIQRTEQGDSAMYLCASSLGLAGLNNEQFFGPGTRLTVL.

The chain links TRBV4-1 to TRBJ2-1, with D possibly matching TRBD2 (6 bases). This CDR3 has 14 amino acids. Trimming removed 2 bases at V and 6 bases at J, with 11 bases between. Looked up from germline, CDR1 is MGHRA and CDR2 is YSYEKL. The CDR3 region is CASSQSLAPNEQFF. CDR3 nucleotide sequence: TGCGCCAGCAGCCAAAGTCTAGCGCCCAATGAGCAGTTCTTC.

The rearrangement uses TRBV7-3 and TRBJ2-1; 9 bases map to TRBD2. Germline V gives CDR1 SGHTA, CDR2 FQGTGA. V lost 6 bases to trimming and J lost 5 bases; unmatched junction nucleotides: 8. The CDR3 length is 15 residues. The CDR3 loop reads CASSISGGPNNEQFF. The CDR3 DNA reads TGTGCCAGCAGTATAAGCGGGGGGCCGAACAATGAGCAGTTCTTC.

A remark on this clone: Other nucleotide sequences in the sample specify the same CDR3. The chain couples TRBV5-5 to TRBJ1-6, with 7 bases fitting TRBD1. Trimming cost V 4 bases and J 8 bases; bases outside gene matches: 0. CDR1 SGHKS and CDR2 YYEKEE come from the germline V gene (reference sequence). This CDR3 contains 12 residues. DNA for the CDR3: TGTGCCAGCAGCCAGGGGGATTCACCCCTCCACTTT. Protein: CASSQGDSPLHF.

This rearrangement joins TRBV19 to TRBJ2-7; TRBD2 agrees at 9 bases. Trimming at V came to 6 bases and at J to 0 bases, leaving 6 bases not matched to a gene. The CDR3 loop spans 15 amino acids. Germline V lookup: CDR1 LNHDA, CDR2 SQIVND (reference sequence). DNA of the CDR3: TGTGCCAGTAGGTCGTGGCGGGAGGGCTCCTACGAGCAGTACTTC. Amino acid sequence: CASRSWREGSYEQYF.

The chain carries TRBV7-2 and TRBJ2-2; 13 bases align to TRBD2. Losses at the gene ends were 2 bases for V and 9 bases for J; bases not matched to a gene: 3. The germline CDR1 and CDR2 sequences are SGHTA and FQGNSA. The CDR3 has 15 residues. The CDR3 reads CASSLRLAGGRELFF. DNA for the CDR3: TGTGCCAGCAGCTTACGACTAGCGGGGGGTCGGGAGCTGTTTTTT. The full variable domain, completed using reference TRBV7-2 and TRBJ2-2, is GAGVSQSPSNKVTEKGKDVELRCDPISGHTALYWYRQSLGQGLEFLIYFQGNSAPDKSGLPSDRFSAERTGGSVSTLTIQRTQQEDSAVYLCASSLRLAGGRELFFGEGSRLTVL.

The chain couples TRBV19 to TRBJ2-1; D is possibly TRBD1 (5 bases). Trimming stripped 3 bases from V and 8 bases from J, with 14 bases between. CDR1 is LNHDA and CDR2 is SQIVND in the germline V gene (reference sequence). This CDR3 spans 14 amino acids. The CDR3 bases are TGTGCCAGTAGTATCGGCAGGGTAGTATATGAGCAGTTCTTC. The encoded protein is CASSIGRVVYEQFF.

This chain links TRBV5-1 with TRBJ2-3; TRBD2 agrees at 13 bases. Germline V gene sequence: CDR1 SGHRS, CDR2 YFSETQ. V trimming: 4 bases; J trimming: 3 bases; junction bases outside the gene matches: 5. CDR3 size: 16 residues. The CDR3, as DNA: TGCGCCAGCAGCCTTAGGACTAGCGGGAGAACAGATACGCAGTATTTT. Encoded protein: CASSLRTSGRTDTQYF. Drawing the rest from reference TRBV5-1 and TRBJ2-3, the complete variable domain is KAGVTQTPRYLIKTRGQQVTLSCSPISGHRSVSWYQQTPGQGLQFLFEYFSETQRNKGNFPGRFSGRQFSNSRSEMNVSTLELGDSALYLCASSLRTSGRTDTQYFGPGTRLTVL.

The gene calls are TRBV4-3 and TRBJ2-5; 9 bases match TRBD1. Germline trimming cut 4 bases from V and 4 bases from J; bases unmatched to any gene: 4. This CDR3 is 14 amino acids long. Germline V gene data show CDR1 as LGHNA and CDR2 as YSLEER. The CDR3 DNA is TGCGCCAGCAGCCCCGAGACAGGGGGAGAGACCCAGTACTTC. The encoded protein is CASSPETGGETQYF.

J is TRBJ1-1 and V is TRBV27; the D gene is possibly TRBD1 (6 bases). V lost 6 bases, J lost 5 bases, and 16 bases lay in between. CDR3 size: 14 residues. Per the germline V gene, CDR1 is MNHEY and CDR2 is SMNVEV (reference sequence). CDR3 DNA: TGTGCCAGCAGCCTGGGACACCCTGGGACTGAAGCTTTCTTT. Translated, it gives CASSLGHPGTEAFF.

The chain employs TRBV6-5 and TRBJ2-7; no clear D. The germline V and J ends were trimmed by 5 bases and 4 bases, with 9 bases remaining between them. CDR1 and CDR2 from the germline V gene are MNHEY and SVGAGI. The CDR3 runs to 12 residues. The CDR3 loop is CASSTQRYEQYF. For the CDR3, the DNA is TGTGCCAGCAGTACCCAGAGGTACGAGCAGTACTTC.

The V gene is TRBV9, the J gene TRBJ1-2; no clear D gene. Per the germline V gene, CDR1 is SGDLS and CDR2 is YYNGEE. Deletions cut 0 bases from V and 5 bases from J, with 8 bases between. This CDR3 is built from 13 residues. This CDR3 reads CASSVAGTYGYTF. Here the CDR3 DNA reads TGTGCCAGCAGCGTAGCTGGCACGTATGGCTACACCTTC.

This clone turned up a few times. The rearrangement links TRBV6-6 to TRBJ1-1, with D tentatively TRBD1 (5 bases). From germline, CDR1 is MNHNY and CDR2 SVGAGI (reference sequence). V gave up 3 bases and J gave up 0 bases, with 8 bases separating them. The CDR3 length is 14 residues. CDR3 region: CASSYGHLNTEAFF. In DNA, the CDR3 is TGTGCCAGCAGTTATGGACACTTGAACACTGAAGCTTTCTTT.

The gene calls are TRBV19 and TRBJ1-1; perhaps TRBD1 as D (5 bases). Trimming left V 3 bases short and J 6 bases short, with 11 bases between. The CDR3 loop spans 13 amino acids. CDR1 and CDR2 (germline): LNHDA, SQIVND (reference sequence). Here the CDR3 reads CASSIRGGAEAFF. The CDR3 nucleotides read TGTGCCAGTAGTATTCGGGGGGGGGCTGAAGCTTTCTTT. Looking up the rest from reference TRBV19 and TRBJ1-1 gives the full variable domain: DGGITQSPKYLFRKEGQNVTLSCEQNLNHDAMYWYRQDPGQGLRLIYYSQIVNDFQKGDIAEGYSVSREKKESFPLTVTSAQKNPTAFYLCASSIRGGAEAFFGQGTRLTVV.